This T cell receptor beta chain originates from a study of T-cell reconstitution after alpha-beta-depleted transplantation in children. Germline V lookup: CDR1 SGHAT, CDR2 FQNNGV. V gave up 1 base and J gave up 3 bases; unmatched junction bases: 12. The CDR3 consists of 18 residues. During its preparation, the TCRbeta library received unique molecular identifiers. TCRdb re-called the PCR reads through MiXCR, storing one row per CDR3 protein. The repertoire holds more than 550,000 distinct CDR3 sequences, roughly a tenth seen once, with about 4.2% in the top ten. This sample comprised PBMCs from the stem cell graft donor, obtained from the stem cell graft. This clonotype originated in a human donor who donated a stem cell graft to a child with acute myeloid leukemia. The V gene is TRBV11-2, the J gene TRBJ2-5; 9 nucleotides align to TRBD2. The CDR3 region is CASSLGGRGGRAKETQYF. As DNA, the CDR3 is TGTGCCAGCAGCTTAGGTGGACGAGGCGGGAGGGCAAAAGAGACCCAGTACTTC.